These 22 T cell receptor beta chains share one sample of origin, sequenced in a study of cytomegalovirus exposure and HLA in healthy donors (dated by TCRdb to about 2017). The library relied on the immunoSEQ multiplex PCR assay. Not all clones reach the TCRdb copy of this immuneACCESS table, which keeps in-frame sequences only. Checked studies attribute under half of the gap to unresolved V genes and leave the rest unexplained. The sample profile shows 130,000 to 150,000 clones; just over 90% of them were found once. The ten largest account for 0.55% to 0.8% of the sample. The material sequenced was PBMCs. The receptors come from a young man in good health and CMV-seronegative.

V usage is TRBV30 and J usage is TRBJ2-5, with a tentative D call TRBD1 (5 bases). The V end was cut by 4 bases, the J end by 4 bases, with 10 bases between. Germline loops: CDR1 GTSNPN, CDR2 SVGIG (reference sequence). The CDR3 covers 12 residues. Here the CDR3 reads CAWTQGGETQYF. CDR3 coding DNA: TGTGCCTGGACCCAGGGTGGAGAGACCCAGTACTTC.

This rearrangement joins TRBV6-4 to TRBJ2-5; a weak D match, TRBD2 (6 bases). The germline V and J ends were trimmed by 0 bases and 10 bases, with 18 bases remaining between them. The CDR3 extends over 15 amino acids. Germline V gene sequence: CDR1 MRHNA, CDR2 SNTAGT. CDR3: CASSDSGGVDRDQYF. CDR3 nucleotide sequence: TGTGCCAGCAGTGACTCCGGCGGGGTGGACCGGGACCAGTACTTC.

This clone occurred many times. The CDR3 spells CASRGLQYSNQPQHF. The CDR3 nucleotides read TGTGCCAGCAGGGGACTCCAATATAGCAATCAGCCCCAGCATTTT. The chain employs TRBV6-1 and TRBJ1-5; a possible D gene is TRBD1 (5 bases). Germline CDR1 and CDR2: MNHNS and SASEGT. V was shortened by 6 bases and J by 0 bases, with 12 bases between the two germline ends. CDR3 size: 15 residues.

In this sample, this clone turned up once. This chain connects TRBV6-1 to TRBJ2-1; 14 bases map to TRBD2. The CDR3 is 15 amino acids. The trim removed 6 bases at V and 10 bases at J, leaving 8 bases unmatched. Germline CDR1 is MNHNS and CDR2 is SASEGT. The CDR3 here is CASRETSGGAPEQFF. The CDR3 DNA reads TGTGCCAGCAGGGAGACTAGCGGGGGGGCCCCCGAGCAGTTCTTC.

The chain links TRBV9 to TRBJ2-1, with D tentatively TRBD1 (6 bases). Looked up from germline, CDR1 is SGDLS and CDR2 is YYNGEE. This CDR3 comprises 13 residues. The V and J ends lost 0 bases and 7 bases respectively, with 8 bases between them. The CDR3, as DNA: TGTGCCAGCAGCGTAGACAGGGCGAATGAGCAGTTCTTC. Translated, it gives CASSVDRANEQFF. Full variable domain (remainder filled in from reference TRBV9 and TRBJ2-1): DSGVTQTPKHLITATGQRVTLRCSPRSGDLSVYWYQQSLDQGLQFLIQYYNGEERAKGNILERFSAQQFPDLHSELNLSSLELGDSALYFCASSVDRANEQFFGPGTRLTVL.

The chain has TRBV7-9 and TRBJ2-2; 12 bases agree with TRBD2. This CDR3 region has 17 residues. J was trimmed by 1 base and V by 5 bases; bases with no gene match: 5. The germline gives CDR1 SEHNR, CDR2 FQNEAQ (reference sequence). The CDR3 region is CASSRGTSGWNTGELFF. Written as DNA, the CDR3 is TGTGCCAGCAGCCGAGGGACTAGCGGGTGGAACACCGGGGAGCTGTTTTTT.

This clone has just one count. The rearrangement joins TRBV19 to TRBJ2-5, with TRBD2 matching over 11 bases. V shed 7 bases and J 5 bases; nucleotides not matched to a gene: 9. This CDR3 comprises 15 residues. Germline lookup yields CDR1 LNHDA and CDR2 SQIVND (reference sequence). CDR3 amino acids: CASTQTSGRVETQYF. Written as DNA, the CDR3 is TGTGCCAGTACGCAAACTAGCGGGAGAGTCGAGACCCAGTACTTC.

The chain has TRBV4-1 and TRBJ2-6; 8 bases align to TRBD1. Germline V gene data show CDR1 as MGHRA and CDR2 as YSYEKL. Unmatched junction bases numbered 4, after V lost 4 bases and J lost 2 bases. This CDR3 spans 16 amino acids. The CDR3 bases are TGCGCCAGCAGCCCCGGGACAGGAACTGGGGCCAACGTCCTGACTTTC. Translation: CASSPGTGTGANVLTF.

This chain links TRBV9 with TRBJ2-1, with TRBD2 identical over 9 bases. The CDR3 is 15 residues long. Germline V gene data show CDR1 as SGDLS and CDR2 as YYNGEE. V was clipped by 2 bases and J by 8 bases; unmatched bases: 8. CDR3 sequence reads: CASSVSGRFIHEQFF. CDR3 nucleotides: TGTGCCAGCAGCGTTAGCGGGAGATTTATACATGAGCAGTTCTTC.

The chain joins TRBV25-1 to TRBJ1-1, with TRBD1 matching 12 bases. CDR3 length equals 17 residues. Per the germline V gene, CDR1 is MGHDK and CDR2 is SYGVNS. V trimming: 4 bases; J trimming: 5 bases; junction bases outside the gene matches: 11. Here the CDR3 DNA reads TGTGCCAGCAGTGCTATTCCGGGACAGGGGGCCGAAACTGAAGCTTTCTTT. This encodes CASSAIPGQGAETEAFF.

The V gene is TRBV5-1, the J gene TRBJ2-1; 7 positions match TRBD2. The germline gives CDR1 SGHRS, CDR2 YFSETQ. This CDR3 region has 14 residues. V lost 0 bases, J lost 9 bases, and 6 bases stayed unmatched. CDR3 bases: TGCGCCAGCAGCTTGGGCGGGAGCCGGCTTGAGCAGTTCTTC. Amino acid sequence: CASSLGGSRLEQFF.

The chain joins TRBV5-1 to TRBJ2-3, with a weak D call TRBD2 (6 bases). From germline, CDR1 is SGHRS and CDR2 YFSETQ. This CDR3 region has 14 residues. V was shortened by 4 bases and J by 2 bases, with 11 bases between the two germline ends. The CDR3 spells CASSLGLFTDTQYF. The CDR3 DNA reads TGCGCCAGCAGCCTGGGACTTTTCACAGATACGCAGTATTTT.

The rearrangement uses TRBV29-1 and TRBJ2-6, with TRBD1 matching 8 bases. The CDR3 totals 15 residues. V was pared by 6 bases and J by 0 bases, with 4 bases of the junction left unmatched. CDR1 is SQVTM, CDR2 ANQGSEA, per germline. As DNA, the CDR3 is TGCAGCGTCTGGACAGGGAGCTCTGGGGCCAACGTCCTGACTTTC. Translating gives CSVWTGSSGANVLTF.

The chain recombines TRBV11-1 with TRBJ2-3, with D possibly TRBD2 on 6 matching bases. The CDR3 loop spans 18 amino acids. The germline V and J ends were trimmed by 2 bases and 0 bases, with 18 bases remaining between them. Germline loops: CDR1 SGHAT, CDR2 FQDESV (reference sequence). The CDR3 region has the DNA TGTGCCAGCAGCTTAAGGTTCGGGACTTTTATTAGCACAGATACGCAGTATTTT. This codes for CASSLRFGTFISTDTQYF.

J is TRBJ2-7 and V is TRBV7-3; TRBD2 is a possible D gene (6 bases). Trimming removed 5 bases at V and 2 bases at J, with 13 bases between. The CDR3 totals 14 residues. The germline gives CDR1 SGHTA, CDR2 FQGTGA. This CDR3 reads CASSDSGSPYEQYF. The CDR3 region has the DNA TGTGCCAGCAGCGACTCCGGGAGTCCCTACGAGCAGTACTTC. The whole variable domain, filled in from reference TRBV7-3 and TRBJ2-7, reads GAGVSQTPSNKVTEKGKYVELRCDPISGHTALYWYRQSLGQGPEFLIYFQGTGAADDSGLPNDRFFAVRPEGSVSTLKIQRTERGDSAVYLCASSDSGSPYEQYFGPGTRLTVT.

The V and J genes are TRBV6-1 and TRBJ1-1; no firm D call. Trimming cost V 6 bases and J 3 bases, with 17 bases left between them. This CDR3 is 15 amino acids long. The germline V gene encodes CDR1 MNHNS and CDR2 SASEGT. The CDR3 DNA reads TGTGCCAGCAGGAGAGTGAGGTCAACTGACACTGAAGCTTTCTTT. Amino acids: CASRRVRSTDTEAFF.

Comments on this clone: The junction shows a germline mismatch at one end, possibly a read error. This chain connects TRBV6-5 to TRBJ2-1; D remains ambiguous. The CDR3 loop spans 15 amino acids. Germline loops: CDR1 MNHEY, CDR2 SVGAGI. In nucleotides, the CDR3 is TGTGCCAGCACTTACGGTGGCTCCCCCTACAATGAGCAGTTCTTC. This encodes CASTYGGSPYNEQFF.

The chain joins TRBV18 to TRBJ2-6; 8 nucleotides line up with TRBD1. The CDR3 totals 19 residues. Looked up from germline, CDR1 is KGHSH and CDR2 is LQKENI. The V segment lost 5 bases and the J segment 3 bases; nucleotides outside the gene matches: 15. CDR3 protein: CASSGAGRGQGSGANVLTF. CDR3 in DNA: TGTGCCAGCTCAGGGGCCGGTCGTGGACAGGGAAGTGGGGCCAACGTCCTGACTTTC.

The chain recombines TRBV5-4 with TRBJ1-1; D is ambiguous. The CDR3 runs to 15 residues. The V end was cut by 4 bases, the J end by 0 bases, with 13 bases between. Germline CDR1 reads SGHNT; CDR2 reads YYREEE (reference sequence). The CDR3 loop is CASSPRTGMNTEAFF. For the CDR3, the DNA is TGTGCCAGCAGCCCGCGGACGGGGATGAACACTGAAGCTTTCTTT.

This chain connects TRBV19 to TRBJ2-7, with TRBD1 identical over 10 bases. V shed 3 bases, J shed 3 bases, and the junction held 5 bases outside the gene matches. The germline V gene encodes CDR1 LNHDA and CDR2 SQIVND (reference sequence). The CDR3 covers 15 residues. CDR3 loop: CASSISGTGVYEQYV. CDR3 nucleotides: TGTGCCAGTAGTATTAGTGGGACAGGGGTCTACGAGCAGTACGTC.

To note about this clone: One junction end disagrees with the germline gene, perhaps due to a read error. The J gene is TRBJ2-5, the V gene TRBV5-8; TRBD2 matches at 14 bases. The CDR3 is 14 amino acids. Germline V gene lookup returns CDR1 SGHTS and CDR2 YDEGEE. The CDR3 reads CASSLWTSGRWGNF. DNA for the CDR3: TGTGCCAGCAGCTTGTGGACTAGCGGGAGGTGGGGCAACTTC.

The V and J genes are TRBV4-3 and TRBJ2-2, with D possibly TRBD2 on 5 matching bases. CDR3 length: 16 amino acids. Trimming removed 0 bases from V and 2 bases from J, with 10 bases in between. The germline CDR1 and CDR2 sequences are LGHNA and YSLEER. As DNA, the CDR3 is TGCGCCAGCAGCCAAGAGGGAGAAAAAAACACCGGGGAGCTGTTTTTT. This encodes CASSQEGEKNTGELFF.